Following are 25 T cell receptor beta chains from one sample sequenced in a study of low-dose radiotherapy and immunotherapy resistance in tumors. Covering alpha and beta chains, TRAV- and TRBV-specific primers were used for the first-strand cDNA. Amplification of TCRs used a constant-region primer and V-primer adapter for 20 PCR cycles. TCRdb re-derived calls from the reads in MiXCR, one entry per CDR3 protein. The table lists tens of thousands of distinct CDR3 sequences, approximately 25% of them singletons. Time point reported: before trial treatment. The input for sequencing was PBMCs, taken before treatment. The receptors shown here come from a male donor with prostate cancer.

Points on this clonotype: With a far larger clone one base away, a read error is the likely cause. The CDR3 DNA sequence: TGTGCCAGCAGTGCCCAGGGGGACGAGCAGTACTTC. This codes for CASSAQGDEQYF. This chain joins TRBV10-2 and TRBJ2-7; 7 bases fit TRBD1. The CDR3 has 12 residues. The V gene's germline CDR1 is WSHSY and CDR2 SAAADI.

Here the CDR3 DNA reads TGTGCCAGCAGCTTGGACAGCTTCCGGGAGCAGTTCTTC. Translated, it gives CASSLDSFREQFF. The chain employs TRBV5-4 and TRBJ2-1; D not resolved. V gave up 0 bases and J gave up 10 bases, with 11 bases separating them. Germline V lookup: CDR1 SGHNT, CDR2 YYREEE (reference sequence). This CDR3 contains 13 residues.

This clonotype was recorded at least ten times. The genes are TRBV12-3 or TRBV12-4 and TRBJ2-1; 12 nucleotides agree with TRBD2. The trim removed 4 bases at V and 7 bases at J, leaving 5 bases unmatched. This CDR3 has 15 residues. CDR3 nucleotide sequence: TGTGCCAGCAGTTCCGGGACTAGCGGGCGAAATGAGCAGTTCTTC. This translates into CASSSGTSGRNEQFF.

The chain recombines TRBV5-4 with TRBJ2-1; 8 nucleotides align to TRBD2. The CDR3 totals 15 residues. Germline lookup yields CDR1 SGHNT and CDR2 YYREEE (reference sequence). V lost 3 bases, J lost 5 bases, and 7 bases stayed unmatched. The CDR3 DNA follows: TGTGCCAGCAGCTCGCCCGGGACTAGGAACAATGAGCAGTTCTTC. Translated, it gives CASSSPGTRNNEQFF.

This clonotype was found many times. This chain uses TRBV5-4 with TRBJ2-5; 12 bases align to TRBD1. Germline V gives CDR1 SGHNT, CDR2 YYREEE (reference sequence). The CDR3 is 14 residues long. V shed 4 bases, J shed 7 bases, and the junction held 5 bases outside the gene matches. CDR3 loop: CASSPGQGAGTQYF. The CDR3 DNA reads TGTGCCAGCAGCCCGGGACAGGGGGCGGGGACCCAGTACTTC.

The sample holds many counts of this clonotype. The rearrangement joins TRBV3-1 to TRBJ1-6; weak D call: TRBD1 (5 bases). Germline V gene sequence: CDR1 LGHDT, CDR2 YNNKEL (reference sequence). The CDR3 length is 14 residues. Trimming left V 3 bases short and J 9 bases short, with 12 bases between. The CDR3 DNA reads as TGTGCCAGCAGCCAGGGAGGGGACGGTTCACCCCTCCACTTT. Encoded protein: CASSQGGDGSPLHF. Together with reference TRBV3-1 and TRBJ1-6, the CDR3 gives the full variable domain: DTAVSQTPKYLVTQMGNDKSIKCEQNLGHDTMYWYKQDSKKFLKIMFSYNNKELIINETVPNRFSPKSPDKAHLNLHINSLELGDSAVYFCASSQGGDGSPLHFGNGTRLTVT.

As to this clonotype: One base separates it from a far larger clone, so it is likely a read error. The CDR3: CASSPLRDASYEQFF. CDR3 DNA: TGTGCCAGCAGCCCCCTCCGGGACGCTTCCTACGAGCAGTTCTTC. V gene TRBV4-2 combines with J gene TRBJ2-1; either TRBD1 or TRBD2 may fit D (5 bases each). From germline, CDR1 is LGHNA and CDR2 YNFKEQ. Trimming cost V 4 bases and J 10 bases, with 20 bases left between them. This CDR3 is built from 15 residues.

This clonotype came up many times. This sequence joins TRBV10-3 and TRBJ2-7; TRBD2 matches 10 bases. This CDR3 contains 15 residues. Unmatched junction bases numbered 9, after V lost 4 bases and J lost 6 bases. Germline values: CDR1 ENHRY, CDR2 SYGVKD. CDR3 bases: TGTGCCATCAGTGGAGCCTCTAGCGGGAGTCGCGAGCAGTACTTC. Translated, it gives CAISGASSGSREQYF.

This clonotype has ten or more counts. The chain joins TRBV6-2 or TRBV6-3 to TRBJ2-2; D gene uncertain. The CDR3 runs 10 residues. Germline CDR1 is MNHEY and CDR2 is SVGEGT. The V gene lost 4 bases and the J gene lost 6 bases, with 0 bases spanning the gap. Written as DNA, the CDR3 is TGTGCCAGCAGTTCCGGGGAGCTGTTTTTT. It yields the protein CASSSGELFF.

This clonotype was seen at least ten times. This chain connects TRBV25-1 to TRBJ2-5, with D perhaps matching TRBD1 (5 bases). The germline CDR1 and CDR2 sequences are MGHDK and SYGVNS. The germline V and J ends were trimmed by 0 bases and 2 bases, with 7 bases remaining between them. The CDR3 totals 14 residues. The CDR3 nucleotides are TGTGCCAGCAGTGAATATAAGGGGCAAGAGACCCAGTACTTC. Protein: CASSEYKGQETQYF.

This clonotype came up many times. The chain carries TRBV30 and TRBJ1-1, with D perhaps TRBD1 (5 bases). This CDR3 has 14 amino acids. Per germline, CDR1 GTSNPN and CDR2 SVGIG (reference sequence). V lost 4 bases to trimming and J lost 4 bases, with 16 bases between them. In DNA, the CDR3 is TGTGCCTGGACCGTGGGGGGAGTGTCCACTGAAGCTTTCTTT. Its protein product is CAWTVGGVSTEAFF.

This clonotype has at least ten counts. The rearrangement uses TRBV28 and TRBJ2-4; D not resolved. Between the trimmed V and J ends, which lost 7 bases and 0 bases, there was a span of 4 bases. Germline V gene lookup returns CDR1 MDHEN and CDR2 SYDVKM. CDR3 size: 12 residues. As DNA, the CDR3 is TGTGCCAGCAACGGAGCCAAAAACATTCAGTACTTC. Amino acids: CASNGAKNIQYF.

V gene TRBV27 combines with J gene TRBJ2-1, with D perhaps matching TRBD1 or TRBD2 (6 bases each). This CDR3 contains 14 residues. Germline CDR1 MNHEY, CDR2 SMNVEV (reference sequence). The V end was cut by 4 bases, the J end by 10 bases, with 17 bases between. The CDR3, as DNA: TGTGCCAGCAGTTCGGGGACTGGGGGCTGGGAGCAGTTCTTC. Translation gives CASSSGTGGWEQFF.

Regarding this clonotype: This probably arose from a read error, given a far larger clone one base away. V and J are TRBV6-2 or TRBV6-3 and TRBJ2-3, with D possibly TRBD2 on 5 matching bases. The CDR3 spans 15 residues. Germline-derived CDR1 and CDR2 are MNHEY and SVGEGT. The DNA for the CDR3 is TGTGTCATCAGGCTCACAAGCGGTGGCACAGATACGCAGTATTTT. It codes for CVIRLTSGGTDTQYF.

This clonotype was counted at least ten times. As DNA, the CDR3 is TGTGCCAGCAGTAAACGACTAGCGGGAAGCACAGATACGCAGTATTTT. Translation gives CASSKRLAGSTDTQYF. The chain links TRBV6-6 to TRBJ2-3; 11 bases are a match to TRBD2. CDR3 length: 16 residues. The J segment lost 0 bases and the V segment lost 5 bases, leaving 4 bases of the junction unmatched. Looked up from germline, CDR1 is MNHNY and CDR2 is SVGAGI (reference sequence).

The J gene is TRBJ2-1, the V gene TRBV5-4, with D perhaps matching TRBD1 (6 bases). Germline CDR1 and CDR2: SGHNT and YYREEE (reference sequence). The CDR3 length is 16 residues. Trimming removed 5 bases from V and 7 bases from J, with 22 bases in between. The CDR3, as DNA: TGTGCCAGCAGGGGGACCGGGACATCACTGGGGAATGAGCAGTTCTTC. Translating it yields CASRGTGTSLGNEQFF.

Ten or more counts support this clonotype. The genes are TRBV6-8 and TRBJ2-7; TRBD1 might be the D (6 bases). The CDR3 is made up of 14 amino acids. Germline V gene lookup returns CDR1 MNHGY and CDR2 SAAAGT. The V end was cut by 6 bases, the J end by 5 bases, with 17 bases between. The CDR3 region has the DNA TGTGCCAGCAGACCCCTGCAGGGGCGGAACGAGCAGTACTTC. It yields the protein CASRPLQGRNEQYF.

This clonotype was seen ten or more times. The chain recombines TRBV5-1 with TRBJ2-7; 7 bases line up with TRBD2. V shed 2 bases, J shed 0 bases, and the junction held 5 bases outside the gene matches. The CDR3 loop spans 15 amino acids. From germline, CDR1 is SGHRS and CDR2 YFSETQ. CDR3 residues: CASSFGGTSSYEQYF. The CDR3 DNA sequence: TGCGCCAGCAGCTTCGGGGGGACGAGCTCCTACGAGCAGTACTTC.

Turning to this clonotype: A far larger clone differs by one base, so this is likely a read error. This sequence joins TRBV5-8 and TRBJ1-1, with D unresolved. The CDR3 covers 13 residues. CDR1 and CDR2 (germline): SGHTS, YDEGEE. CDR3 residues: CAGSSPGRLEAFF. The CDR3 region has the DNA TGTGCCGGCAGCTCCCCCGGCAGGCTTGAAGCTTTCTTT.

This clonotype has a count of ten or more. The chain links TRBV7-8 to TRBJ2-5, with D tentatively TRBD2 (5 bases). V lost 5 bases, J lost 2 bases, and 9 bases lay in between. Germline lookup yields CDR1 SGHVS and CDR2 FQNEAQ. The CDR3 is 13 residues long. The CDR3 nucleotides read TGTGCCAGCAGCCGAGGGCCTCAAGAGACCCAGTACTTC. Protein sequence: CASSRGPQETQYF.

In its sample, this clonotype was seen many times. This chain's CDR3 is CASSPTGAQNTGELFF. CDR3 DNA: TGTGCCAGCAGTCCCACAGGGGCCCAGAACACCGGGGAGCTGTTTTTT. This rearrangement joins TRBV7-9 to TRBJ2-2; TRBD1 agrees at 7 bases. This CDR3 comprises 16 residues. V lost 6 bases, J lost 1 base, and 8 bases stayed unmatched. Germline-derived CDR1 and CDR2 are SEHNR and FQNEAQ (reference sequence).

This clonotype was recorded a few times. The J gene is TRBJ2-7, the V gene TRBV10-3, with 10 positions matching TRBD2. The germline gives CDR1 ENHRY, CDR2 SYGVKD. This CDR3 has 15 residues. V lost 4 bases to trimming and J lost 5 bases; unmatched junction nucleotides: 8. The CDR3 here is CAISVVASGSDEQYF. The CDR3 coding sequence is TGTGCCATCAGTGTAGTCGCTAGCGGGAGCGACGAGCAGTACTTC.

This clonotype was counted ten times or more. The chain recombines TRBV2 with TRBJ2-2; D is perhaps TRBD1 (6 bases). The germline CDR1 and CDR2 sequences are SNHLY and FYNNEI. This CDR3 is 15 amino acids long. V was clipped by 6 bases and J by 0 bases, with 11 bases between them. Here the CDR3 reads CASSSGTTNTGELFF. For the CDR3, the DNA is TGTGCCAGCAGCTCCGGGACAACGAACACCGGGGAGCTGTTTTTT.

This clonotype was seen repeatedly, ten times or more. The genes are TRBV19 and TRBJ2-3; 8 nucleotides align to TRBD2. CDR3 size: 16 residues. Germline V gene lookup returns CDR1 LNHDA and CDR2 SQIVND (reference sequence). V lost 7 bases to trimming and J lost 0 bases; unmatched junction nucleotides: 9. CDR3 DNA sequence: TGTGCCAGTACCCAAACAGCGGGGGTTAGCACAGATACGCAGTATTTT. As protein: CASTQTAGVSTDTQYF.

This clonotype was seen a few times. The chain is built from TRBV9 and TRBJ2-1; no definite D call. CDR1 is SGDLS, CDR2 YYNGEE, per germline. Between the trimmed V and J ends, which lost 0 bases and 4 bases, there was a span of 20 bases. This CDR3 is built from 18 residues. The chain's CDR3 is CASSVAYQSSLHYNEQFF. As DNA, the CDR3 is TGTGCCAGCAGCGTAGCTTACCAGTCCTCCCTTCATTACAATGAGCAGTTCTTC.